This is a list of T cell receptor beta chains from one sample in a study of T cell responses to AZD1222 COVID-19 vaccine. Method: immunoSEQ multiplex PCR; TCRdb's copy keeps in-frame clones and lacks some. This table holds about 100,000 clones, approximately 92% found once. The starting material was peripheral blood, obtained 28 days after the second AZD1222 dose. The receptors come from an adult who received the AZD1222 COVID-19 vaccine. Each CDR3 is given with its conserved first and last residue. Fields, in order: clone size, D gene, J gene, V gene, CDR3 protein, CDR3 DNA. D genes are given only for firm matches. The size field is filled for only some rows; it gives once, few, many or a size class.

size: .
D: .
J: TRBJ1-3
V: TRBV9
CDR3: CASSVGAGTGNTIYF
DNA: TGTGCCAGCAGCGTAGGGGCAGGGACAGGAAACACCATATATTTT

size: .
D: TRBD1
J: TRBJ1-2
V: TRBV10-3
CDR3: CAITQNYRGHSQNTYTF
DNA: TGTGCCATCACTCAAAATTACAGGGGCCACAGCCAAAACACCTACACCTTC

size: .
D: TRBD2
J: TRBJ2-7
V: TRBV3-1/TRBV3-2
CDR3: CASSQAPGRAGSYEQYF
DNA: TGTGCCAGCAGCCAAGCGCCCGGGAGGGCCGGGTCCTACGAGCAGTACTTC

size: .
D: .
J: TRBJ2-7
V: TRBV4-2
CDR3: CASSQVEGVVHEQYF
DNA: TGTGCCAGCAGCCAAGTTGAGGGAGTCGTCCACGAGCAGTACTTC

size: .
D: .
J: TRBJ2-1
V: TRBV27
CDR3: CASSSSVSSYNEQFF
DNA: TGTGCCAGCAGTTCCTCGGTGAGCTCCTACAATGAGCAGTTCTTC

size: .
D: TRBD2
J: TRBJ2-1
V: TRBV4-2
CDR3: CASSHLSGGDFINEQFF
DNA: TGTGCCAGCAGCCACCTTAGCGGGGGGGATTTCATCAATGAGCAGTTCTTC

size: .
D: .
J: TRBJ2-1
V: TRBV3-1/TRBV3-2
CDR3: CASSTKEDAGNEQFF
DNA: TGTGCCAGCAGCACGAAGGAGGACGCGGGCAATGAGCAGTTCTTC

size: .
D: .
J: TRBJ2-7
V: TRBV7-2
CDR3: CASSREGTLEQYF
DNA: TGTGCCAGCAGCCGAGAGGGAACTCTCGAGCAGTACTTC

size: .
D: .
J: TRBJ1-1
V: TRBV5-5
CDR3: CASSLVGTEAFF
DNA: TGTGCCAGCAGCTTGGTCGGGACTGAAGCTTTCTTT

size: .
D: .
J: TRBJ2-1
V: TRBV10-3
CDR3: CAISEKNNEQFF
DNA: TGTGCCATCAGTGAAAAGAATAATGAGCAGTTCTTC

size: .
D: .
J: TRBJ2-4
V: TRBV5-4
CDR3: CASSLAGGENIQYF
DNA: TGTGCCAGCAGCTTGGCCGGGGGAGAAAACATTCAGTACTTC

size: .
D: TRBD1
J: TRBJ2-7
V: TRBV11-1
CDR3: CASSSTGGEQYF
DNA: TGTGCCAGCAGCTCCACAGGGGGCGAGCAGTACTTC

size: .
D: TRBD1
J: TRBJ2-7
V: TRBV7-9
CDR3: CASSSSDRDLYEQYF
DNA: TGTGCCAGCAGCTCGTCGGACAGGGATCTCTACGAGCAGTACTTC

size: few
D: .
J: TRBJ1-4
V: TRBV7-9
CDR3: CASSLVGGTNEKLFF
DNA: TGTGCCAGCAGCTTAGTTGGGGGTACTAATGAAAAACTGTTTTTT

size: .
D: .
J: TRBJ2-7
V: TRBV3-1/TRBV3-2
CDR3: CASSHRDYEQYF
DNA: TGTGCCAGCAGCCACAGAGACTACGAGCAGTACTTC

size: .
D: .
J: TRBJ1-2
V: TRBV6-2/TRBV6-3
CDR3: CATSLGQVGYGYTF
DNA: TGTGCCACCAGCTTGGGGCAGGTCGGCTATGGCTACACCTTC

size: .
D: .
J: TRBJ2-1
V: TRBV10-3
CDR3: CAISESDEGTPNNEQFF
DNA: TGTGCCATCAGTGAGTCGGATGAGGGGACCCCTAACAATGAGCAGTTCTTC